This T cell receptor (beta chain) was profiled in a study of cytomegalovirus exposure and HLA in healthy donors. With 60 Vbeta and 13 Jbeta primers, the PCR was carried out. Clones were read by immunoSEQ multiplex PCR, and TCRdb kept only the in-frame ones, dropping some. The profile shows some 130,000 clones, about 80% of them singletons. Worth noting for this clone: The target antigen is unknown.

Study results and limitations: In a later analysis, V- and J-gene trimming of beta chains associated with a DCLRE1C missense variant, replicated independently.

CDR3 length equals 16 residues. Germline V gene sequence: CDR1 LGHNA, CDR2 YNFKEQ. Trimming removed 1 base from V and 1 base from J; junction bases left unmatched: 4. The TCR was taken from a man younger than 40 in good health and CMV-seronegative. Sample: PBMCs. The chain carries TRBV4-2 and TRBJ2-7, with TRBD2 identical over 10 bases. The CDR3 region has the DNA TGTGCCAGCAGCCAAGGACTAGCGGGCCATTCCTACGAGCAGTACTTC. It codes for CASSQGLAGHSYEQYF.